Shown below are 3 T cell receptor beta chains from a single sample sequenced in a study of T cells in Graves' hyperthyroidism and ophthalmopathy. RNA transcripts yielded amplified TCR beta CDR3 regions. RT-PCR in the first round (using the HTBI primer set) targeted the TCR CDR3. TCRdb re-analysed the multiplex PCR reads in MiXCR, keeping a single row per CDR3 protein. This table has more than 650,000 distinct CDR3 sequences, 13% to 15% appearing once. The sequencing sample was made of blood. Receptors originate from a woman under 30 with Graves' hyperthyroidism.

The chain uses TRBV27 and TRBJ2-1; D not resolved. The V end was cut by 6 bases, the J end by 2 bases, with 14 bases between. The V gene's germline CDR1 is MNHEY and CDR2 SMNVEV (reference sequence). The CDR3 is 15 amino acids. The CDR3 here is CASSSPGPTYNEQFF. The CDR3 bases are TGTGCCAGCAGCTCGCCGGGCCCAACCTACAATGAGCAGTTCTTC.

This clonotype appeared a few times. The chain carries TRBV5-1 and TRBJ2-1, with TRBD2 matching over 8 bases. V was clipped by 1 base and J by 7 bases; unmatched bases: 13. The CDR3 runs to 17 residues. CDR1 is SGHRS and CDR2 is YFSETQ in the germline V gene. In DNA form, the CDR3 reads TGCGCCAGCAGCTTGCAACCGGCCGGGAGGGCCCTGAATGAGCAGTTCTTC. Its translation is CASSLQPAGRALNEQFF.

This clonotype was detected a few times. The chain is built from TRBV5-4 and TRBJ2-1; tentative D call: TRBD2 (5 bases). The CDR3 consists of 15 residues. Germline lookup yields CDR1 SGHNT and CDR2 YYREEE (reference sequence). V lost 4 bases, J lost 4 bases, and 15 bases lay in between. The CDR3 loop is CASSPRASGYNEQFF. The CDR3 DNA reads as TGTGCCAGCAGCCCACGGGCGAGCGGATACAATGAGCAGTTCTTC.